What follows are 21 T cell receptor beta chains derived from one specimen sequenced in a study of post-analysis software for immune sequencing data. Whole-study results and caveats: In patients, about five TRBV segments were more frequent than in controls, with TRBV5-6, TRBV5-1 and TRBV20-1 among them.

These receptors' antigens are unknown. Sequencing libraries made from TCR beta cDNA carried unique molecular identifiers. Each CDR3 protein gets one entry after TCRdb re-called the PCR reads with MiXCR. This sample has some 800,000 distinct CDR3 sequences, with about 45% found just once. Sequencing was carried out using blood. The receptors shown here come from a girl aged 10 to 17 with multiple sclerosis.

This clonotype was recorded once. The chain combines TRBV12-2 with TRBJ1-5; the table gives TRBD1 as D, unverified against the DNA. TRBV12-2 is assigned pseudogene status. This CDR3 is built from 19 residues. The CDR3 sequence: CASRSSGQGVPSPNQPQHF. In DNA, the CDR3 is TGTGCAAGTCGCTCCTCGGGACAGGGGGTGCCAAGCCCCAATCAGCCCCAGCATTTT.

In this sample, this clonotype turned up a few times. Since a much larger clone is just one base distant, this may be a read error. The chain links TRBV18 to TRBJ2-5, with D hard to call. This CDR3 comprises 12 residues. CDR1 and CDR2 (germline): KGHSH, LQKENI. Between the trimmed V and J ends, which lost 2 bases and 11 bases, there was a span of 12 bases. DNA of the CDR3: TGTGCCAGCTCACCATTGGGGAATGAGCAGTACTTC. Amino acids: CASSPLGNEQYF.

This clonotype was found a few times. This chain joins TRBV20-1 and TRBJ2-7, with 7 bases matching TRBD1. CDR3 size: 13 residues. V dropped 1 base and J dropped 2; count of bases not matched to a gene: 2. From germline, CDR1 is DFQATT and CDR2 SNEGSKA (reference sequence). The CDR3, as DNA: TGCAGTGCTAGAGGACAGGGTACCTACGAGCAGTACTTC. This codes for CSARGQGTYEQYF.

This clonotype has only a few counts. The CDR3 bases are TGTGCCAGCAGCCTGGACAGGTATAGCAATCAGCCCCAGCATTTT. Encoded protein: CASSLDRYSNQPQHF. V and J are TRBV7-2 and TRBJ1-5; 7 bases fit TRBD1. After removal of 5 bases from V and 0 bases from J, the junction contained 4 bases not matched to a gene. The germline V gene has CDR1 SGHTA and CDR2 FQGNSA. CDR3 length equals 15 residues.

This clonotype was seen a few times. The rearrangement links TRBV6-5 to TRBJ2-7; tentatively, D is TRBD1 (5 bases). Germline CDR1 is MNHEY and CDR2 is SVGAGI. Trimming took off 2 bases at V and 3 bases at J, with 11 bases between the two ends. The CDR3 covers 14 residues. CDR3 amino acids: CASSYLQGDYEQYF. CDR3 nucleotides: TGTGCCAGCAGTTACCTTCAGGGTGACTACGAGCAGTACTTC.

This clonotype was detected only a few times. The chain is built from TRBV12-3 or TRBV12-4 and TRBJ2-1, with a possible D match to TRBD2 (6 bases). The CDR3 spans 13 residues. The V and J ends lost 7 bases and 7 bases respectively, with 14 bases between them. CDR3 amino acids: CASKLAGGNEQFF. Written as DNA, the CDR3 is TGTGCCAGCAAACTGGCCGGGGGTAATGAGCAGTTCTTC.

The chain recombines TRBV7-3 with TRBJ2-3; no clear D. The CDR3 consists of 13 residues. The V gene's germline CDR1 is SGHTA and CDR2 FQGTGA. V was shortened by 6 bases and J by 3 bases, with 10 bases between the two germline ends. The CDR3 nucleotides read TGTGCCAGCAGGGACGGTGCAACAGATACGCAGTATTTT. Protein: CASRDGATDTQYF.

This clonotype was recorded a few times. The chain couples TRBV29-1 to TRBJ2-7, with 8 bases aligning to TRBD2. Germline V gene data show CDR1 as SQVTM and CDR2 as ANQGSEA. J was trimmed by 0 bases and V by 4 bases; bases with no gene match: 8. This CDR3 is 15 amino acids long. This chain's CDR3 is CSVVSGSRISYEQYF. The CDR3 DNA reads as TGCAGCGTTGTAAGCGGGAGTAGGATCTCCTACGAGCAGTACTTC.

This clonotype has just a few counts. The chain carries TRBV20-1 and TRBJ2-1, with 7 bases aligning to TRBD2. This CDR3 is 18 amino acids long. Germline V lookup: CDR1 DFQATT, CDR2 SNEGSKA (reference sequence). The V gene end was trimmed by 4 bases and the J gene end by 2 bases; junction bases not matched to a gene: 17. In DNA form, the CDR3 reads TGCAGTGCTACAGGTCCCCCCAAGAGCGGGGCACCCTACAATGAGCAGTTCTTC. Translation gives CSATGPPKSGAPYNEQFF.

This clonotype was found a few times. The chain couples TRBV28 to TRBJ1-1; D remains ambiguous. The CDR3 extends over 14 amino acids. Germline CDR1 and CDR2: MDHEN and SYDVKM. V lost 2 bases and J lost 0, with 7 bases in between. The CDR3 sequence is CASSLRVMNTEAFF. The DNA for the CDR3 is TGTGCCAGCAGTTTACGGGTGATGAACACTGAAGCTTTCTTT.

This clonotype showed up just a few times. The chain couples TRBV3-1 to TRBJ2-1; perhaps TRBD1 as D (6 bases). Germline values: CDR1 LGHDT, CDR2 YNNKEL (reference sequence). The CDR3 spans 16 residues. Trimming removed 0 bases from V and 9 bases from J, with 18 bases in between. In DNA, the CDR3 is TGTGCCAGCAGCCAAGATGAGGGCAGGGGAAGGGGTGAGCAGTTCTTC. Its translation: CASSQDEGRGRGEQFF.

The rearrangement joins TRBV28 to TRBJ2-4; unclear D gene. Trimming took off 3 bases at V and 0 bases at J, with 9 bases between the two ends. CDR1 is MDHEN and CDR2 is SYDVKM in the germline V gene. The CDR3 extends over 15 amino acids. The CDR3 sequence: CASSFRRLAKNIQYF. CDR3 nucleotide sequence: TGTGCCAGCAGTTTCCGGCGGTTAGCCAAAAACATTCAGTACTTC.

This rearrangement joins TRBV29-1 to TRBJ1-5; the D is unclear. Per germline, CDR1 SQVTM and CDR2 ANQGSEA. This CDR3 has 13 amino acids. Trimming removed 4 bases at V and 0 bases at J, with 7 bases between. This CDR3 reads CSVAEYSNQPQHF. For the CDR3, the DNA is TGCAGCGTTGCTGAGTATAGCAATCAGCCCCAGCATTTT.

The gene calls are TRBV14 and TRBJ2-7; 15 bases agree with TRBD2. This CDR3 has 17 amino acids. Germline V CDR1 and CDR2: SGHDN, FVKESK. Trimming removed 4 bases from V and 0 bases from J; junction bases left unmatched: 4. The CDR3 loop is CASSLTGLAGGSYEQYF. The CDR3 coding sequence is TGTGCCAGCAGCCTTACGGGACTAGCGGGAGGCTCCTACGAGCAGTACTTC.

This clonotype was detected only once. The V gene is TRBV28, the J gene TRBJ2-1, with 14 bases fitting TRBD2. Per germline, CDR1 MDHEN and CDR2 SYDVKM. This CDR3 is 16 amino acids long. V was pared by 7 bases and J by 7 bases, with 9 bases of the junction left unmatched. In DNA, the CDR3 is TGTGCCAGCATCCGACTAGCGGGAGGGCAAGATAATGAGCAGTTCTTC. It specifies CASIRLAGGQDNEQFF. The variable domain in full, completed from reference TRBV28 and TRBJ2-1, reads DVKVTQSSRYLVKRTGEKVFLECVQDMDHENMFWYRQDPGLGLRLIYFSYDVKMKEKGDIPEGYSVSREKKERFSLILESASTNQTSMYLCASIRLAGGQDNEQFFGPGTRLTVL.

This clonotype occurred a few times. The V and J genes are TRBV4-3 and TRBJ2-7, with D uncertain. CDR3 length: 14 residues. Germline values: CDR1 LGHNA, CDR2 YSLEER. V shed 1 base and J shed 3 bases, with 10 bases lying between them. In DNA, the CDR3 is TGCGCCAGCAGCCAAGGTCCGAGCGACTACGAGCAGTACTTC. This encodes CASSQGPSDYEQYF.

As concerns this clonotype: Germline is not matched at one junction end, which may reflect a read error. The gene calls are TRBV3-1 and TRBJ2-7; TRBD2 matches 7 bases. CDR3 length: 16 residues. Germline V lookup: CDR1 LGHDT, CDR2 YNNKEL (reference sequence). The CDR3 loop reads CVSSRSRAGVAYEQYF. In DNA, the CDR3 is TGTGTCAGCAGCCGCTCTAGGGCGGGAGTGGCCTACGAGCAGTACTTC.

This clonotype is a singleton in its sample. The CDR3 DNA reads TGTGCCAGCAGTAACGTCGGAGGTACGCAGTATTTT. Translation gives CASSNVGGTQYF. J is TRBJ2-3 and V is TRBV7-3; D perhaps matches TRBD2 (5 bases). The CDR3 sequence is 12 residues long. Germline assignment: CDR1 SGHTA and CDR2 FQGTGA. Trimming took 6 bases from V and 8 from J, leaving 12 bases between them. Full variable domain (remainder filled in from reference TRBV7-3 and TRBJ2-3): GAGVSQTPSNKVTEKGKYVELRCDPISGHTALYWYRQSLGQGPEFLIYFQGTGAADDSGLPNDRFFAVRPEGSVSTLKIQRTERGDSAVYLCASSNVGGTQYFGPGTRLTVL.

The chain links TRBV29-1 to TRBJ2-7; possible D gene TRBD2, 6 bases. Between the trimmed V and J ends, which lost 4 bases and 5 bases, there was a span of 18 bases. This CDR3 spans 14 amino acids. Germline V CDR1 and CDR2: SQVTM, ANQGSEA. CDR3 region: CSVVLRERRDEQYF. The DNA of the CDR3 is TGCAGCGTTGTTCTCCGGGAGCGGCGCGACGAGCAGTACTTC.

The chain has TRBV12-3 or TRBV12-4 and TRBJ1-1, with D perhaps TRBD1 (5 bases). V was pared by 6 bases and J by 3 bases, with 20 bases between. The CDR3 extends over 16 amino acids. This CDR3 is CASSLPGLGADTEAFF. CDR3 bases: TGTGCCAGCAGCCTTCCTGGCCTCGGGGCCGACACTGAAGCTTTCTTT.

The genes are TRBV5-1 and TRBJ2-1; TRBD1 might be the D (5 bases). V lost 2 bases and J 8 bases, leaving 11 bases between the germline ends. Germline lookup yields CDR1 SGHRS and CDR2 YFSETQ. The CDR3 loop spans 13 amino acids. The DNA for the CDR3 is TGCGCCAGCAGCTTTGGCCTCAGGGATGAGCAGTTCTTC. Translation gives CASSFGLRDEQFF.